This T cell receptor beta chain was identified during a study of blood T cells in healthy people across ages. Together with a sample-barcoded 5' primer, a J-beta primer mix was included in a second PCR lasting roughly 6 to 12 cycles. All cDNA molecules were each tagged by a template-switch adaptor with 12 random nucleotides. Each CDR3 protein gets one entry after TCRdb re-called the 5' RACE reads with MiXCR. The sample includes approximately 600,000 distinct CDR3 sequences, about 53% of them seen just once. V was clipped by 3 bases and J by 5 bases, with 10 bases between them. Germline V CDR1 and CDR2: SEHNR, FQNEAQ (reference sequence). The CDR3 has 13 residues. The sample holds one count of this clonotype. Its antigen is not identified. Overall study results and limits: Donor CMV infection status was unknown, possibly confounding age-related changes in expanded clonotypes. Comparison with aged donors showed that long-lived donors had more naive CD4+ cells and higher diversity.

In terms of origin and age, donors were healthy Caucasian individuals from Russia aged about 6 to 90. Sequencing was performed on blood. The clonotype originates from a man in his 60s in good health. V usage is TRBV7-9 and J usage is TRBJ2-5; no definite D call. The CDR3 loop is CASSFPHGETQYF. CDR3 nucleotide sequence: TGTGCCAGCAGCTTCCCCCACGGGGAGACCCAGTACTTC. The full variable domain, completed using reference TRBV7-9 and TRBJ2-5, is DTGVSQNPRHKITKRGQNVTFRCDPISEHNRLYWYRQTLGQGPEFLTYFQNEAQLEKSRLLSDRFSAERPKGSFSTLEIQRTEQGDSAMYLCASSFPHGETQYFGPGTRLLVL.